This T cell receptor beta chain comes out of a study of blood T cells in healthy people across ages. About the research overall: Per every two T cells, about one barcoded beta molecule was captured by template switching.

Donors were systemically healthy Caucasian individuals from Russia aged about 6 to 100 years. A second roughly 7 to 11 cycle PCR used barcoded and J-beta primers. TCRdb passed the 5' RACE reads through MiXCR, listing each CDR3 protein once. This table has roughly 1,700,000 distinct CDR3 sequences, 28% appearing once. The CDR3 spans 14 residues. Deletions cut 0 bases from V and 8 bases from J, with 14 bases between. Germline V gives CDR1 SGHRS, CDR2 YFSETQ. The TCR originated in a woman aged 25-40 years in good health. This rearrangement joins TRBV5-1 to TRBJ1-2; D not resolved. The material sequenced was blood. As DNA, the CDR3 is TGCGCCAGCAGCTTGGAAGGGTCGAGAGGGGGCTACACCTTC. Its protein is CASSLEGSRGGYTF.